The T cell receptor beta chain under discussion was sequenced for a study of molecular identifiers for immune sequencing clone quantification. The CDR3 is made up of 17 amino acids. Germline V gene lookup returns CDR1 MGHRA and CDR2 YSYEKL. The V end lost 0 bases, the J end lost 4 bases, and 18 bases lay between the germline ends. With listed TCR primers and previously described methods, bulk TCR libraries were prepared. TCRdb recomputed calls from the PCR reads with MiXCR, one row per CDR3 protein. The data show hundreds of thousands of distinct CDR3 sequences, less than 30% seen once. Using a CD8+CD4-CCR7+CD45RA+ phenotype, naive CD8 T cells were sorted. There are a few counts of this clonotype.

The sequence was collected from a human donor in good health. Some libraries in this study had Jurkat cell RNA spiked in. Input material: naive CD8+ T cells from blood, with Jurkat cell RNA spiked in. The subset here: FACS-sorted CD8+CD4-CCR7+CD45RA+ naive T cells. The chain employs TRBV4-1 and TRBJ2-5, with D tentatively TRBD2 (6 bases). In DNA, the CDR3 is TGCGCCAGCAGCCAAGATAGCAGGGACTTCCTTGGAGAGACCCAGTACTTC. Translating gives CASSQDSRDFLGETQYF.